Below, 24 T cell receptor beta chains from the same sample are listed, as sequenced in a study of Graves' ophthalmopathy and Graves' hyperthyroidism. Amplification of the TCR beta CDR3 regions used RNA transcripts (as template). HTBI primers served in a first-round RT-PCR, which a second-round multiplex PCR followed. TCRdb recomputed calls from the multiplex PCR reads with MiXCR, one row per CDR3 protein. The sample contains roughly 500,000 distinct CDR3 sequences, approximately 15% of which appear only once. Sequencing was done on a sample of blood. These receptors all stem from a woman aged 25 to 45 with Graves' ophthalmopathy.

The V call is TRBV3-1, the J call TRBJ2-7, with 12 bases matching TRBD2. The V segment lost 0 bases and the J segment 9 bases; nucleotides outside the gene matches: 9. Germline-derived CDR1 and CDR2 are LGHDT and YNNKEL (reference sequence). CDR3 length: 16 residues. CDR3 sequence reads: CASSQEGGLAGVMQYF. DNA for the CDR3: TGTGCCAGCAGCCAAGAAGGGGGACTAGCGGGTGTCATGCAGTACTTC.

There are many counts of this clonotype. The rearrangement joins TRBV6-1 to TRBJ1-2; D is possibly TRBD1 (6 bases). V was cut by 8 bases and J by 4 bases, with 17 bases left in between. The CDR3 runs 14 residues. The germline V gene encodes CDR1 MNHNS and CDR2 SASEGT. CDR3 sequence: CASLADSVGYGYTF. The CDR3 DNA sequence: TGTGCCAGCCTCGCGGACAGTGTCGGCTATGGCTACACCTTC.

The V call is TRBV28, the J call TRBJ1-1; a weak D match, TRBD1 (5 bases). The CDR3 sequence is 16 residues long. Germline values: CDR1 MDHEN, CDR2 SYDVKM. The V and J ends lost 4 bases and 4 bases respectively, with 19 bases between them. The chain's CDR3 is CASSYLGEGGGTEAFF. CDR3 coding DNA: TGTGCCAGCAGTTACCTAGGGGAGGGAGGTGGCACTGAAGCTTTCTTT.

This clonotype was counted at least ten times. The chain is built from TRBV6-1 and TRBJ1-5; no definite D call. This CDR3 contains 14 residues. Trimming shortened V by 3 bases and J by 5 bases, and 11 bases separated the two germline ends. Germline CDR1 reads MNHNS; CDR2 reads SASEGT. CDR3 sequence reads: CASSDWAPHQPQHF. In DNA, the CDR3 is TGTGCCAGCAGTGATTGGGCACCCCATCAGCCCCAGCATTTT.

In this sample, this clonotype turned up many times. CDR3 in amino acids: CASSFGDRRAPPYGYTF. For the CDR3, the DNA is TGTGCCAGCAGTTTCGGGGACAGGCGTGCACCGCCTTATGGCTACACCTTC. The V and J genes are TRBV12-3 or TRBV12-4 and TRBJ1-2, with 8 positions matching TRBD1. The CDR3 has 17 amino acids. V dropped 3 bases and J dropped 5; count of bases not matched to a gene: 14.

This chain joins TRBV7-3 and TRBJ2-2; 12 positions agree with TRBD2. CDR3 length equals 17 residues. Germline lookup yields CDR1 SGHTA and CDR2 FQGTGA. Germline trimming cut 4 bases from V and 5 bases from J; bases unmatched to any gene: 8. As DNA, the CDR3 is TGTGCCAGCAGCTCGATGCTAGCGGGGGGGCCAACCGGGGAGCTGTTTTTT. Translating gives CASSSMLAGGPTGELFF.

This clonotype was picked up many times. The genes are TRBV5-1 and TRBJ2-7; D gene uncertain. The germline gives CDR1 SGHRS, CDR2 YFSETQ. This CDR3 comprises 14 residues. Trimming took off 2 bases at V and 2 bases at J, with 11 bases between the two ends. CDR3 amino acids: CASSLTGRTYEQYF. CDR3 DNA: TGCGCCAGCAGCTTAACCGGGCGAACCTACGAGCAGTACTTC.

The CDR3 coding sequence is TGTGCCAGCAGTGAAGCGTCCTTAGCGAGGGGGACTGAAGCTTTCTTT. It codes for CASSEASLARGTEAFF. The V call is TRBV6-1, the J call TRBJ1-1, with D perhaps TRBD1 (6 bases). V was clipped by 0 bases and J by 5 bases, with 16 bases between them. Germline lookup yields CDR1 MNHNS and CDR2 SASEGT. The CDR3 has 16 residues.

The chain has TRBV6-2 or TRBV6-3 and TRBJ1-2; TRBD1 is a possible D gene (5 bases). V gave up 5 bases and J gave up 3 bases, with 16 bases separating them. This CDR3 has 15 amino acids. Germline-derived CDR1 and CDR2 are MNHEY and SVGEGT. The CDR3 reads CASSPRTPVYYGYTF. CDR3 nucleotides: TGTGCCAGCAGTCCTCGGACACCGGTTTACTATGGCTACACCTTC.

This clonotype has at least ten counts. The rearrangement links TRBV25-1 to TRBJ2-5; D possibly corresponds to TRBD1 (6 bases). CDR1 is MGHDK and CDR2 is SYGVNS in the germline V gene. The V gene lost 7 bases and the J gene lost 5 bases, with 14 bases spanning the gap. CDR3 size: 13 residues. The CDR3 sequence is CASNQQGRETQYF. In DNA, the CDR3 is TGTGCCAGCAACCAACAGGGCAGGGAGACCCAGTACTTC.

This clonotype was found a few times. The chain recombines TRBV6-1 with TRBJ1-5, with D possibly being TRBD1 (5 bases). The germline CDR1 and CDR2 sequences are MNHNS and SASEGT. The CDR3 runs 16 residues. V lost 6 bases and J lost 4, with 19 bases in between. CDR3 sequence: CASSDGPGGTNQPQHF. CDR3 nucleotide sequence: TGTGCCAGCAGCGACGGGCCGGGGGGGACGAATCAGCCCCAGCATTTT.

The sample holds one count of this clonotype. CDR3 DNA: TGCAGTGCTAGAGGGACTAGCGTTTGGTACGAGCAGTACTTC. This codes for CSARGTSVWYEQYF. The chain combines TRBV20-1 with TRBJ2-7; 9 nucleotides line up with TRBD2. The CDR3 runs 14 residues. Per the germline V gene, CDR1 is DFQATT and CDR2 is SNEGSKA (reference sequence). The trim removed 1 base at V and 4 bases at J, leaving 5 bases unmatched.

This clonotype was detected ten times or more. J is TRBJ2-7 and V is TRBV20-1; D tentatively fits TRBD1 or TRBD2 (5 bases each). The V end lost 5 bases, the J end lost 3 bases, and 17 bases lay between the germline ends. The CDR3 spans 14 residues. Germline V lookup: CDR1 DFQATT, CDR2 SNEGSKA (reference sequence). The CDR3 here is CSAVPGTGNYEQYF. The CDR3 nucleotides are TGCAGTGCTGTCCCCGGGACCGGGAACTACGAGCAGTACTTC.

The sample holds many counts of this clonotype. V gene TRBV12-3 or TRBV12-4 combines with J gene TRBJ1-6; D is undetermined. The CDR3 has 13 amino acids. Trimming removed 3 bases from V and 9 bases from J, with 9 bases in between. CDR3 sequence: CASSFLGGSPLHF. CDR3 bases: TGTGCCAGCAGTTTCCTCGGAGGTTCACCCCTCCACTTT.

This clonotype was seen ten or more times. V and J are TRBV11-3 and TRBJ2-2; possibly TRBD1 or TRBD2 for D (5 bases each). Germline V gene data show CDR1 as SGHNT and CDR2 as YENEEA. V lost 3 bases, J lost 7 bases, and 6 bases lay in between. The CDR3 has 12 amino acids. This CDR3 reads CASSFGGGELFF. In nucleotides, the CDR3 is TGTGCCAGCAGCTTTGGGGGCGGGGAGCTGTTTTTT.

This clonotype was observed many times. The gene calls are TRBV15 and TRBJ1-5, with D possibly being TRBD1 (6 bases). The ends were cut back, 7 bases at V and 7 bases at J, with 14 bases in the middle. The CDR3 runs to 13 residues. Germline values: CDR1 LNHNV, CDR2 YYDKDF (reference sequence). The CDR3: CATNQDRAQPQHF. DNA for the CDR3: TGTGCCACCAACCAGGACAGAGCACAGCCCCAGCATTTT.

The chain couples TRBV19 to TRBJ2-7, with 9 bases that match TRBD1. Germline V gene lookup returns CDR1 LNHDA and CDR2 SQIVND (reference sequence). This CDR3 contains 13 residues. J gave up 5 bases and V 6 bases, and 5 bases lay outside the gene matches. The CDR3 loop reads CASSKDRGNEQYF. CDR3 DNA: TGTGCCAGTAGCAAGGACAGGGGTAACGAGCAGTACTTC.

This clonotype has a count of ten or more. The V and J genes are TRBV11-3 and TRBJ2-7, with TRBD1 matching 8 bases. This CDR3 contains 13 residues. The V segment lost 8 bases and the J segment 6 bases; nucleotides outside the gene matches: 9. Germline loops: CDR1 SGHNT, CDR2 YENEEA. CDR3: CASRRQGASEQYF. CDR3 nucleotides: TGTGCCAGCCGGAGGCAGGGGGCGAGCGAGCAGTACTTC.

This chain joins TRBV27 and TRBJ1-1; TRBD1 might be the D (5 bases). CDR1 and CDR2 (germline): MNHEY, SMNVEV (reference sequence). The CDR3 covers 13 residues. Trimming pared 5 bases from V and 7 bases from J, leaving 14 bases between. The CDR3 protein is CASSPRDRYEAFF. In DNA, the CDR3 is TGTGCCAGCAGTCCTAGGGACCGATATGAAGCTTTCTTT.

In its sample, this clonotype was seen many times. This chain links TRBV19 with TRBJ1-1; D remains ambiguous. Germline CDR1 reads LNHDA; CDR2 reads SQIVND (reference sequence). The CDR3 contains 12 residues. Trimming removed 8 bases at V and 3 bases at J, with 10 bases between. The CDR3 DNA reads TGTGCCAGTTTCGGCTGGGACACTGAAGCTTTCTTT. This translates into CASFGWDTEAFF.

This clonotype was recorded many times. A read error is possible here, since a much larger clone lies one base away. The V and J genes are TRBV19 and TRBJ1-1; 10 nucleotides line up with TRBD1. This CDR3 comprises 15 residues. V lost 5 bases, J lost 5 bases, and 8 bases stayed unmatched. The germline V gene encodes CDR1 LNHDA and CDR2 SQIVND (reference sequence). For the CDR3, the DNA is TGTGCCAGTAGTGTACCGGGACAGGGGAGGACTGAAGCTTTCTTT. Residues: CASSVPGQGRTEAFF.

This clonotype was detected ten times or more. The chain is built from TRBV7-9 and TRBJ2-7; D may be TRBD1 (5 bases). V was clipped by 3 bases and J by 3 bases, with 9 bases between them. Germline assignment: CDR1 SEHNR and CDR2 FQNEAQ (reference sequence). CDR3 size: 13 residues. CDR3 nucleotide sequence: TGTGCCAGCAGCTTCTCGGACAACTACGAGCAGTACTTC. Protein: CASSFSDNYEQYF.

In its sample, this clonotype was seen many times. This chain joins TRBV20-1 and TRBJ1-6; maybe TRBD1 (6 bases). CDR1 is DFQATT, CDR2 SNEGSKA, per germline (reference sequence). Trimming cost V 4 bases and J 4 bases, with 17 bases left between them. This CDR3 comprises 16 residues. This chain's CDR3 is CSANLGGIGYNSPLHF. As DNA, the CDR3 is TGCAGTGCTAATCTGGGGGGCATTGGGTATAATTCACCCCTCCACTTT.

This clonotype appeared many times. This CDR3 is CASSVVAEGGEAFF. CDR3 bases: TGTGCCAGCAGCGTCGTGGCTGAGGGGGGTGAAGCTTTCTTT. This rearrangement joins TRBV9 to TRBJ1-1, with D possibly being TRBD1 (6 bases). Trimming cost V 2 bases and J 7 bases, with 15 bases left between them. This CDR3 region has 14 residues. In germline, CDR1 is SGDLS, CDR2 YYNGEE.